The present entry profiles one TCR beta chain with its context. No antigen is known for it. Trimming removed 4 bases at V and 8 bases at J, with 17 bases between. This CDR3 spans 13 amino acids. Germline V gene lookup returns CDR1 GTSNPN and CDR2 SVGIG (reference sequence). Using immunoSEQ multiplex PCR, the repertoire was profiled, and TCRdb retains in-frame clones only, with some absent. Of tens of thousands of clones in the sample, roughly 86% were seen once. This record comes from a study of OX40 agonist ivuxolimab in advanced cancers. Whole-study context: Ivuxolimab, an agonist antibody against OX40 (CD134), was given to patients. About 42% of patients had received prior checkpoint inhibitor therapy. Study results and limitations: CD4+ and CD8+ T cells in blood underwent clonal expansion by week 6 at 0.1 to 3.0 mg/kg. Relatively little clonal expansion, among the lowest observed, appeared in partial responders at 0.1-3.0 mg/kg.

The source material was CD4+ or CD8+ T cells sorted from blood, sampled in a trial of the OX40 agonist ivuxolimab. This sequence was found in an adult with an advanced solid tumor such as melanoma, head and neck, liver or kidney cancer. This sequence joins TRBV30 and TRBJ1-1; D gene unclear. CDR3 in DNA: TGTGCCTGGACGGCCTCAAGGTCCCGCGAAGCTTTCTTT. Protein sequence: CAWTASRSREAFF.